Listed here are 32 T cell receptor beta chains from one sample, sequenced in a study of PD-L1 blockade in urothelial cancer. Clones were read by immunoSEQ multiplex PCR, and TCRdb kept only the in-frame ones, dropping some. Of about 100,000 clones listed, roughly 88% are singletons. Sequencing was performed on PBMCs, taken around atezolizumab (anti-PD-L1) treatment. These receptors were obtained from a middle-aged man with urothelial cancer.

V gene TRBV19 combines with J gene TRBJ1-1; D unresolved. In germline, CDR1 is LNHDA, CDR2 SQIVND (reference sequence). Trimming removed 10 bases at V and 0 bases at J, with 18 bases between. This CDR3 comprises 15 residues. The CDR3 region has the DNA TGTGCCACCAGCCCCGGGTTATGGCTGAACACTGAAGCTTTCTTT. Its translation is CATSPGLWLNTEAFF.

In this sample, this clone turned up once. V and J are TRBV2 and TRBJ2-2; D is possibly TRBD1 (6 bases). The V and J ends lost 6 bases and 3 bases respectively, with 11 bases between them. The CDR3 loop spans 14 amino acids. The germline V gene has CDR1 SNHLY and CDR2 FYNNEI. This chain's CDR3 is CASRGRGDTGELFF. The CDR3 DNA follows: TGTGCCAGCAGGGGCAGGGGAGACACCGGGGAGCTGTTTTTT.

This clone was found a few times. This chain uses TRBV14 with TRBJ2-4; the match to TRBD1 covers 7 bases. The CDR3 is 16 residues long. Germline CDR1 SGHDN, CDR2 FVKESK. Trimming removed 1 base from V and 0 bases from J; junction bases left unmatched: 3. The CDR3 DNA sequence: TGTGCCAGCAGCCAAGGACAGGGTTTAGCCAAAAACATTCAGTACTTC. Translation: CASSQGQGLAKNIQYF.

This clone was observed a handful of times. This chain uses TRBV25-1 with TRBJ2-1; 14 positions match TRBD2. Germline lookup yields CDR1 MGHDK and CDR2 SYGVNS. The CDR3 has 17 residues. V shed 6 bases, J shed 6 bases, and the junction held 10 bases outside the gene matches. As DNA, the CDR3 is TGTGCCAGCAGCCCAACCCCGGGACTAGCGGGAGTCAATGAGCAGTTCTTC. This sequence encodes CASSPTPGLAGVNEQFF.

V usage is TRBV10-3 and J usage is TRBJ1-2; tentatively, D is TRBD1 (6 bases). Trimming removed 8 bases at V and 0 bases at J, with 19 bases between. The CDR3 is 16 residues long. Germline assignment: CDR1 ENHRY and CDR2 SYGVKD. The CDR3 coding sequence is TGTGCCATCTCCTTCGGGGGGAGGACAGCTAACTATGGCTACACCTTC. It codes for CAISFGGRTANYGYTF.

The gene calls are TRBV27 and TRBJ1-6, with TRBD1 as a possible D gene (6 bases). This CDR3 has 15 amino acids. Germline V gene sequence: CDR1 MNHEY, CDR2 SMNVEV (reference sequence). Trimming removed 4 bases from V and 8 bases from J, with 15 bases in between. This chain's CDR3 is CASSSGVPLYSPLHF. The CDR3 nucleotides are TGTGCCAGCAGTTCAGGGGTCCCCTTATATTCACCCCTCCACTTT.

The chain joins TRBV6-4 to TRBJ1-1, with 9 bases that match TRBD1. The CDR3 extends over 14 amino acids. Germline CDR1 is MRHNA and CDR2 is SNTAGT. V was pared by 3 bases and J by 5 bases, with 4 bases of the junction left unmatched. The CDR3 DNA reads TGTGCCAGCAGTGAGGGACAGGGAAAAACTGAAGCTTTCTTT. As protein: CASSEGQGKTEAFF.

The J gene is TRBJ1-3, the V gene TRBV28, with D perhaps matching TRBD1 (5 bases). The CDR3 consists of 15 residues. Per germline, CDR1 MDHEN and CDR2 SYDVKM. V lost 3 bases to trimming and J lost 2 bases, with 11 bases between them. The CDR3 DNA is TGTGCCAGCAGTTTGGGGGGTTACGCTGGAAACACCATATATTTT. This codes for CASSLGGYAGNTIYF.

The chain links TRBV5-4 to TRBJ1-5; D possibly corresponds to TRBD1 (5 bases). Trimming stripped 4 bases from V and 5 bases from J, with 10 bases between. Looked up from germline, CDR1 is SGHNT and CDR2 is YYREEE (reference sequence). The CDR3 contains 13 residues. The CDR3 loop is CASSQGSDQPQHF. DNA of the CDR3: TGTGCCAGCAGCCAGGGCAGCGATCAGCCCCAGCATTTT.

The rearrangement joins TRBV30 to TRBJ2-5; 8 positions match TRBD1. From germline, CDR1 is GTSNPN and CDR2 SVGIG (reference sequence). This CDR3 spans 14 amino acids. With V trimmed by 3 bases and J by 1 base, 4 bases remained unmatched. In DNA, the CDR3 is TGTGCCTGGAGCCCGGACAGGGCCCAAGAGACCCAGTACTTC. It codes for CAWSPDRAQETQYF.

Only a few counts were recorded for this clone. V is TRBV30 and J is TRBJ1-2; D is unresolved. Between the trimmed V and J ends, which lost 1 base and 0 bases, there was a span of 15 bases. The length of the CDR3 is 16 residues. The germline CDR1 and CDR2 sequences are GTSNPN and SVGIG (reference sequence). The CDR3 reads CAWSGGPATANYGYTF. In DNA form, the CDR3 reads TGTGCCTGGAGTGGAGGGCCGGCAACAGCTAACTATGGCTACACCTTC. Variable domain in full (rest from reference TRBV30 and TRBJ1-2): SQTIHQWPATLVQPVGSPLSLECTVEGTSNPNLYWYRQAAGRGLQLLFYSVGIGQISSEVPQNLSASRPQDRQFILSSKKLLLSDSGFYLCAWSGGPATANYGYTFGSGTRLTVV.

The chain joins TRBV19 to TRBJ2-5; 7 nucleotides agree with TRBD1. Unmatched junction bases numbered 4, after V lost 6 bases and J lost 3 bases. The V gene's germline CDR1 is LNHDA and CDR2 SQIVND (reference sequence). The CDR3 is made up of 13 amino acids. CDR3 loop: CASRTGTEETQYF. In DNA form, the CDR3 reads TGTGCCAGTAGGACCGGGACAGAAGAGACCCAGTACTTC.

The CDR3 nucleotides are TGCGCCAGCAGCTTGGATGCTAGCGGGGCCAAAAACATTCAGTACTTC. Protein: CASSLDASGAKNIQYF. The chain uses TRBV5-1 and TRBJ2-4, with 8 bases that match TRBD2. V lost 0 bases to trimming and J lost 1 base; unmatched junction nucleotides: 3. Looked up from germline, CDR1 is SGHRS and CDR2 is YFSETQ. The CDR3 covers 16 residues.

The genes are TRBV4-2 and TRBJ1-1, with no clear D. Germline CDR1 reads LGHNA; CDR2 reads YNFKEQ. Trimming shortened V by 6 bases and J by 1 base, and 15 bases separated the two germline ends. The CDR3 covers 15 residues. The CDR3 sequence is CASRPSTRENTEAFF. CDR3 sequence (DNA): TGTGCCAGCAGACCCTCGACCCGGGAGAACACTGAAGCTTTCTTT.

CDR3 bases: TGTGCCAGCAGCTCTAGGAGACAGGGGGTATTAGGCTACACCTTC. It is translated as CASSSRRQGVLGYTF. The rearrangement uses TRBV7-2 and TRBJ1-2, with 9 bases fitting TRBD1. V lost 4 bases to trimming and J lost 8 bases; unmatched junction nucleotides: 11. Per the germline V gene, CDR1 is SGHTA and CDR2 is FQGNSA. The CDR3 consists of 15 residues.

The CDR3, as DNA: TGTGCCAGCAGCTTAGAATCATGGTCTAGCGGAAGCACAGATACGCAGTATTTT. Protein product: CASSLESWSSGSTDTQYF. The chain has TRBV7-2 and TRBJ2-3; 7 bases line up with TRBD2. Germline CDR1 SGHTA, CDR2 FQGNSA. The CDR3 spans 18 residues. V gave up 1 base and J gave up 0 bases; unmatched junction bases: 10.

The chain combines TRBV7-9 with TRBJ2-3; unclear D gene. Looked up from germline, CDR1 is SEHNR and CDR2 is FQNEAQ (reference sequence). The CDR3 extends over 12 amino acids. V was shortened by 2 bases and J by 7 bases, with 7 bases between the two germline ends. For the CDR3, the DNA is TGTGCCAGCAGCTTATACACCTATACGCAGTATTTT. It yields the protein CASSLYTYTQYF. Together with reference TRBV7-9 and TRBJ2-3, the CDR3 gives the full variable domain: DTGVSQNPRHKITKRGQNVTFRCDPISEHNRLYWYRQTLGQGPEFLTYFQNEAQLEKSRLLSDRFSAERPKGSFSTLEIQRTEQGDSAMYLCASSLYTYTQYFGPGTRLTVL.

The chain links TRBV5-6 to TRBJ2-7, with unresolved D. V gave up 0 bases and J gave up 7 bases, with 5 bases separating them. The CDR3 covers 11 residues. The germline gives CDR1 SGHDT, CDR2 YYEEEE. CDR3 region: CASSLAREQYF. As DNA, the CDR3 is TGTGCCAGCAGCTTGGCCCGGGAGCAGTACTTC.

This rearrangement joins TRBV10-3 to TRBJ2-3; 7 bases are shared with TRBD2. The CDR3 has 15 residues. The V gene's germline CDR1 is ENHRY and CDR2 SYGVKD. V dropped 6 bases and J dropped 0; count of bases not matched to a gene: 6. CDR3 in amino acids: CAISLSGISTDTQYF. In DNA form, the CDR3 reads TGTGCCATCAGCCTCAGCGGGATAAGCACAGATACGCAGTATTTT.

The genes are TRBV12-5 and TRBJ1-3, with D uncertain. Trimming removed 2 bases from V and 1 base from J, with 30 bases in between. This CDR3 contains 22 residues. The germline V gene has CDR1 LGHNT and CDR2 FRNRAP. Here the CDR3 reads CASGLPQVPAGGIRGSGNTIYF. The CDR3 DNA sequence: TGTGCTAGTGGTTTGCCTCAAGTTCCGGCAGGAGGGATCAGAGGATCTGGAAACACCATATATTTT.

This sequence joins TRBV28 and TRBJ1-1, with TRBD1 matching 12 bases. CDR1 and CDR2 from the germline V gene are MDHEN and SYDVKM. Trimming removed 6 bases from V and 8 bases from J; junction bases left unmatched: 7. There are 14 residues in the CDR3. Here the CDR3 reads CASRPGQGAREAFF. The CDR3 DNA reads TGTGCCAGCAGACCGGGACAGGGGGCCAGAGAAGCTTTCTTT.

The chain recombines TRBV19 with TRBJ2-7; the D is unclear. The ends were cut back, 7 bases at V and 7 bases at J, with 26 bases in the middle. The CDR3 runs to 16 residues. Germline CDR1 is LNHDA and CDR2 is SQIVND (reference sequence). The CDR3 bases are TGTGCCAGTACCCCTAGGAACAAAGAAGGTGTCGGTGAGCAGTACTTC. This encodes CASTPRNKEGVGEQYF.

The CDR3 here is CASSYGGGPSTDTQYF. As DNA, the CDR3 is TGTGCCAGCAGTTACGGGGGCGGCCCTAGCACAGATACGCAGTATTTT. This chain connects TRBV6-5 to TRBJ2-3, with D tentatively TRBD1 (6 bases). In germline, CDR1 is MNHEY, CDR2 SVGAGI. CDR3 length: 16 amino acids. The V end lost 2 bases, the J end lost 0 bases, and 12 bases lay between the germline ends.

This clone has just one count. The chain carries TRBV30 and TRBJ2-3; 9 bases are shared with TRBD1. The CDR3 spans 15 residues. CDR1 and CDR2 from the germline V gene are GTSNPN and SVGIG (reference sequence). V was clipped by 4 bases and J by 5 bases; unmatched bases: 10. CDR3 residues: CAWTADRGRKDTQYF. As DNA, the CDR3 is TGTGCCTGGACCGCGGACAGGGGACGTAAAGATACGCAGTATTTT.

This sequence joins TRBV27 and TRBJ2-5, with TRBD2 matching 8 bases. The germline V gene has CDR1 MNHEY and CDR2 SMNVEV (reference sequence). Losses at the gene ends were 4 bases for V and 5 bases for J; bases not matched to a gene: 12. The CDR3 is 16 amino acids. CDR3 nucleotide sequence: TGTGCCAGCAGTTCAGCCTCAGCGGGAGTCCCCGAGACCCAGTACTTC. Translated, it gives CASSSASAGVPETQYF.

The CDR3 DNA reads as TGTGCCAGCAGTTACCAAAGCTACACCGGGGAGCTGTTTTTT. Translated, it gives CASSYQSYTGELFF. J is TRBJ2-2 and V is TRBV6-5; D is unresolved. Germline CDR1 reads MNHEY; CDR2 reads SVGAGI. This CDR3 has 14 residues. The V gene lost 2 bases and the J gene lost 3 bases, with 7 bases spanning the gap.

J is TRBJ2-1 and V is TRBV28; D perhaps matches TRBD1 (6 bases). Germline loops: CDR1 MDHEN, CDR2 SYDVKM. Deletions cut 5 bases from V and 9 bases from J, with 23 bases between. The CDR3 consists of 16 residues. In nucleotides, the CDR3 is TGTGCCAGCAGTCCGACCTCCGGGACACCCACCGGTGAGCAGTTCTTC. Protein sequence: CASSPTSGTPTGEQFF.

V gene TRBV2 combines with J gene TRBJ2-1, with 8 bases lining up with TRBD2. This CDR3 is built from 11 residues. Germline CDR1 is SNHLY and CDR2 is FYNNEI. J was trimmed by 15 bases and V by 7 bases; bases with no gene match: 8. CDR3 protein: CASILRAGVFF. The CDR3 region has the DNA TGTGCCAGCATTCTTCGAGCGGGAGTGTTCTTC.

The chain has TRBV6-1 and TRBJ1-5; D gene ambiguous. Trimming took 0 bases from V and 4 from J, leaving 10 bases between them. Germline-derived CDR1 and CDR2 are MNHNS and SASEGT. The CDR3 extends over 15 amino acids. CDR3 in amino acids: CASSEASGNNQPQHF. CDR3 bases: TGTGCCAGCAGTGAAGCCAGCGGAAATAATCAGCCCCAGCATTTT.

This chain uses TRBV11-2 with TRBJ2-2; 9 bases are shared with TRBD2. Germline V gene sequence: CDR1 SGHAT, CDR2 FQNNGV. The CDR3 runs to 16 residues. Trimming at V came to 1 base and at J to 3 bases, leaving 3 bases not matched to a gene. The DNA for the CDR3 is TGTGCCAGCAGCTTAGTTGCGGGAGGGTACACCGGGGAGCTGTTTTTT. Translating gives CASSLVAGGYTGELFF.

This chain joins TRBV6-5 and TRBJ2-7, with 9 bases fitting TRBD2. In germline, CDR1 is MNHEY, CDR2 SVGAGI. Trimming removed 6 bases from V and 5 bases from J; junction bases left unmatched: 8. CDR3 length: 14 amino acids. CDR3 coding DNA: TGTGCCAGCAGACCAGCGGGAGGAGTCCACGAGCAGTACTTC. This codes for CASRPAGGVHEQYF.

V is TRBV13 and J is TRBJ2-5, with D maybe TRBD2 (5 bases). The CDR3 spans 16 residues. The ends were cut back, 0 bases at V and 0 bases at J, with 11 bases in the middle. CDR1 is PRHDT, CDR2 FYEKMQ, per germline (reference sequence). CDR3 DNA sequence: TGTGCCAGCAGCTTAGGAAATAGCGCAAACCAAGAGACCCAGTACTTC. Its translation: CASSLGNSANQETQYF.